The subject of this entry is one T cell receptor beta chain. Its antigen is not known. Assay: immunoSEQ multiplex PCR; the TCRdb copy retains only in-frame clones and omits some. The table lists some 96,000 clones, about nine tenths of them singletons, with around 2% in the top ten. V shed 2 bases, J shed 2 bases, and the junction held 4 bases outside the gene matches. There are 15 residues in the CDR3. Germline V gene data show CDR1 as SGHNT and CDR2 as YENEEA. This sample is part of a study of T cell responses to AZD1222 COVID-19 vaccine. Study overall: Second doses at about 4 or about 12 weeks were pooled. Study results and limitations: Most donors were white British, females outnumbered males, and clonal diversity was possibly underestimated. Of the AZD1222 recipients, only 5 or 6 were seropositive at baseline.

The clonotype was recovered from an adult in good health. The J gene is TRBJ2-7, the V gene TRBV11-3; 9 bases line up with TRBD2. Specimen: peripheral blood, collected on day 0 of AZD1222 vaccination. Here the CDR3 DNA reads TGTGCCAGCAGCTTAAGAGCGGGAGGCACCTACGAGCAGTACTTC. This sequence encodes CASSLRAGGTYEQYF.